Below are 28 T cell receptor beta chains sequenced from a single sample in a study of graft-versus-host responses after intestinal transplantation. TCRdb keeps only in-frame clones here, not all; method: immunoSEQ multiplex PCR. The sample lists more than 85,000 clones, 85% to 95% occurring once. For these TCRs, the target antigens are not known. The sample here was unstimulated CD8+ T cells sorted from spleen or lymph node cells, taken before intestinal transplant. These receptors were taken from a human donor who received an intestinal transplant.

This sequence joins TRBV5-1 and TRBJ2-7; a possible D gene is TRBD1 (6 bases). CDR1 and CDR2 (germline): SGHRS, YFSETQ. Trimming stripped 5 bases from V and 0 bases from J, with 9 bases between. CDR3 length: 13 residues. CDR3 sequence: CASRADSSYEQYF. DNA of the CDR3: TGCGCCAGCAGGGCGGACAGCTCCTACGAGCAGTACTTC.

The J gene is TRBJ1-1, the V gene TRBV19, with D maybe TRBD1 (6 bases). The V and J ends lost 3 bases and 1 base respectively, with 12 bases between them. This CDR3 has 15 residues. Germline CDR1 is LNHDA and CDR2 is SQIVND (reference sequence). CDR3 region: CASSIRGLQNTEAFF. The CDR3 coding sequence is TGTGCCAGTAGTATTCGGGGGCTCCAGAACACTGAAGCTTTCTTT.

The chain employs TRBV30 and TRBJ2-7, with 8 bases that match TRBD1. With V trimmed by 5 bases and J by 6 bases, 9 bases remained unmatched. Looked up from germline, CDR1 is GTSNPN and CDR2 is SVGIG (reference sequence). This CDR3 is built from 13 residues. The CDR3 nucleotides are TGTGCCTGGCACCCGGGACAGGCAATCGAGCAGTACTTC. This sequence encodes CAWHPGQAIEQYF.

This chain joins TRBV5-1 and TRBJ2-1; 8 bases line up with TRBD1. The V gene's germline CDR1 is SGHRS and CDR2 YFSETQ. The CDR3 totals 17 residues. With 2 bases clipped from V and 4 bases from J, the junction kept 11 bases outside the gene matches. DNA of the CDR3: TGCGCCAGCAGCTTTAAACCTGGACAGGGCCTTTACAATGAGCAGTTCTTC. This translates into CASSFKPGQGLYNEQFF.

In nucleotides, the CDR3 is TGTGCCAGCAGCCAAGGCTTCTCCTACGAGCAGTACTTC. Its protein product is CASSQGFSYEQYF. This chain joins TRBV4-2 and TRBJ2-7; no clear D gene. The CDR3 totals 13 residues. Trimming shortened V by 1 base and J by 0 bases, and 4 bases separated the two germline ends. CDR1 and CDR2 from the germline V gene are LGHNA and YNFKEQ.

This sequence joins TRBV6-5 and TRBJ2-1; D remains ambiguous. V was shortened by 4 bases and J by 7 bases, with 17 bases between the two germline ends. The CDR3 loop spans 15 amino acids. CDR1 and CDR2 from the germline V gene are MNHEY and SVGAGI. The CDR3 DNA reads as TGTGCCAGCAGTTGGGCTCCCGCTAGTCGGAATGAGCAGTTCTTC. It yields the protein CASSWAPASRNEQFF.

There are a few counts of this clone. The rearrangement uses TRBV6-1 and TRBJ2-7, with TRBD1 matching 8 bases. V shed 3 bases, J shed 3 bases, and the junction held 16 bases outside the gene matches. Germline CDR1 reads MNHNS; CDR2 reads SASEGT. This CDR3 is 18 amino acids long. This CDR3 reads CASSDTGTGSGFLYEQYF. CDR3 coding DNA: TGTGCCAGCAGTGATACCGGGACAGGAAGTGGGTTTCTCTACGAGCAGTACTTC.

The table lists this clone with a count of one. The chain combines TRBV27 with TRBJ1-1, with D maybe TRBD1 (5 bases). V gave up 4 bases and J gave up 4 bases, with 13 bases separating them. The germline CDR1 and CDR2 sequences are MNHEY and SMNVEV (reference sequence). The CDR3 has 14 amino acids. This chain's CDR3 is CASSWGSGVTEAFF. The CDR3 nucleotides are TGTGCCAGCAGTTGGGGGTCGGGGGTCACTGAAGCTTTCTTT.

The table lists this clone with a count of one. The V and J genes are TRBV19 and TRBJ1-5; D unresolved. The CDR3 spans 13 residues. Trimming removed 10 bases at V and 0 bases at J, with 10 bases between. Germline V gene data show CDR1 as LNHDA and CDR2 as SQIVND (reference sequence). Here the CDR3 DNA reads TGTGCCACCTCGGGCTATAGCAATCAGCCCCAGCATTTT. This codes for CATSGYSNQPQHF.

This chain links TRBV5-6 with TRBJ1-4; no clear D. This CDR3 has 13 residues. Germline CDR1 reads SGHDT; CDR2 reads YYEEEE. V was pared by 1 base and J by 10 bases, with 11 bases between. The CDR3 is CASSLLGIGKLFF. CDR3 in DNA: TGTGCCAGCAGCTTGCTGGGAATAGGAAAACTGTTTTTT.

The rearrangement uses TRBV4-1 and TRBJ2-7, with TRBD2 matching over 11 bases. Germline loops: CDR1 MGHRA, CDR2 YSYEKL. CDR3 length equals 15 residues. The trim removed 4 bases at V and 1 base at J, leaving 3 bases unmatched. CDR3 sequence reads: CASSPRLAGSYEQYF. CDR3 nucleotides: TGCGCCAGCAGCCCGCGACTAGCGGGGTCCTACGAGCAGTACTTC.

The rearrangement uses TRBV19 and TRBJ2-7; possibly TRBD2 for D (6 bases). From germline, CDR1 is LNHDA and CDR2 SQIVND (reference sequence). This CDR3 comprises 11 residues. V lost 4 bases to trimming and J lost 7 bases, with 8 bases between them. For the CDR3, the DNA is TGTGCCAGTAGTACAGGGAGGGAGCAGTACTTC. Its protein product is CASSTGREQYF.

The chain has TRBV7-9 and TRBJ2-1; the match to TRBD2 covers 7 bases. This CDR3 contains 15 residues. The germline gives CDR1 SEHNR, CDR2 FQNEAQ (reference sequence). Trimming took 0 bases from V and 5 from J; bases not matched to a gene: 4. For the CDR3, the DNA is TGTGCCAGCAGCTTAGCGGGAGGGCGAAACAATGAGCAGTTCTTC. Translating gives CASSLAGGRNNEQFF.

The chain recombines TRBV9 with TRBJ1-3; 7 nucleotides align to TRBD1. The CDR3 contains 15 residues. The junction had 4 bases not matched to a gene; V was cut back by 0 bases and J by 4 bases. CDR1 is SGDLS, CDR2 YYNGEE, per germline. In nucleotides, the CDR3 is TGTGCCAGCAGCGTAGGACAGGGTGGCGGAAACACCATATATTTT. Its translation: CASSVGQGGGNTIYF.

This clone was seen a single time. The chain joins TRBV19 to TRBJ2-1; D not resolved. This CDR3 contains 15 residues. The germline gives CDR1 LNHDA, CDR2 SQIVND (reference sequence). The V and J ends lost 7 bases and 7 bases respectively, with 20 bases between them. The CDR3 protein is CASTTVDARWNEQFF. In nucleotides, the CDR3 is TGTGCCAGTACCACCGTGGACGCTCGGTGGAATGAGCAGTTCTTC.

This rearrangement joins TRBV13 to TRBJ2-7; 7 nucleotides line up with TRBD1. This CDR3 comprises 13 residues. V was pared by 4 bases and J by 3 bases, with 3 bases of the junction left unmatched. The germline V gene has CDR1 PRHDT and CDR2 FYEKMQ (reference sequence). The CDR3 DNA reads TGTGCCAGCAGCTCGGGACAGCTCTACGAGCAGTACTTC. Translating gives CASSSGQLYEQYF.

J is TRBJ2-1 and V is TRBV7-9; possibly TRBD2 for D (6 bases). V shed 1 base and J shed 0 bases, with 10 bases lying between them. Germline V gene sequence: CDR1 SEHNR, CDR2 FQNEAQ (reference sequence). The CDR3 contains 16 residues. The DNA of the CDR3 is TGTGCCAGCAGCTTAGTGGACGGGGGCTCCTACAATGAGCAGTTCTTC. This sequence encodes CASSLVDGGSYNEQFF. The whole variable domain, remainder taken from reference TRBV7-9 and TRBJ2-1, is DTGVSQNPRHKITKRGQNVTFRCDPISEHNRLYWYRQTLGQGPEFLTYFQNEAQLEKSRLLSDRFSAERPKGSFSTLEIQRTEQGDSAMYLCASSLVDGGSYNEQFFGPGTRLTVL.

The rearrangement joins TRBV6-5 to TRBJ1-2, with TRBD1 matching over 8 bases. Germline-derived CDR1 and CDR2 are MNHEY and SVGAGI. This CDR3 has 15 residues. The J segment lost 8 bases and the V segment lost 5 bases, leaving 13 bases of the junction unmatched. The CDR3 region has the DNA TGTGCCAGCAGTCACGCCCGCGGACAGGGATGGGGCTACACCTTC. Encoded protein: CASSHARGQGWGYTF.

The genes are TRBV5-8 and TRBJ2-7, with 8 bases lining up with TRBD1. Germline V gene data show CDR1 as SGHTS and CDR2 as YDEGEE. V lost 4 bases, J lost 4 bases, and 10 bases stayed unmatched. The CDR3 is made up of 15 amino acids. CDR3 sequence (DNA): TGTGCCAGCAGCCCCCGGGGCAGGGGGCGATACGAGCAGTACTTC. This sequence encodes CASSPRGRGRYEQYF.

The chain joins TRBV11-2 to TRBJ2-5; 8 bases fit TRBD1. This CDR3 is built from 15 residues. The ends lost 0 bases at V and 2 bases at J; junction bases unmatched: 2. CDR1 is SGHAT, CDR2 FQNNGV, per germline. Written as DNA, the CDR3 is TGTGCCAGCAGCTTAGAGACAGGGGAACAAGAGACCCAGTACTTC. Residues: CASSLETGEQETQYF. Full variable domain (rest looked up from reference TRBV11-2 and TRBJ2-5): EAGVAQSPRYKIIEKRQSVAFWCNPISGHATLYWYQQILGQGPKLLIQFQNNGVVDDSQLPKDRFSAERLKGVDSTLKIQPAKLEDSAVYLCASSLETGEQETQYFGPGTRLLVL.

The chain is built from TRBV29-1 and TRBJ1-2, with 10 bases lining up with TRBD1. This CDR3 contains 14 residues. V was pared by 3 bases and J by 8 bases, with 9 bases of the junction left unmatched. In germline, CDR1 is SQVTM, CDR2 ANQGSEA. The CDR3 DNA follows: TGCAGCGTTGACAATCTAGACAGGGGGCGAGGCTACACCTTC. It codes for CSVDNLDRGRGYTF.

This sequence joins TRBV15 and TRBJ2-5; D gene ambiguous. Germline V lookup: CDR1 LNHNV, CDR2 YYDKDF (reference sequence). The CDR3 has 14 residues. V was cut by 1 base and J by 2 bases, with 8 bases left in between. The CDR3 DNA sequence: TGTGCCACCAGCAGAGGTTTAGGTCAAGAGACCCAGTACTTC. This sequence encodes CATSRGLGQETQYF.

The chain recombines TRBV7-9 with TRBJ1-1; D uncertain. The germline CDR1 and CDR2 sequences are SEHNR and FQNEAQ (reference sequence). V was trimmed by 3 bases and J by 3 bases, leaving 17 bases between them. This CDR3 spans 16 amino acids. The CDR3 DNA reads TGTGCCAGCAGCTTCTTCCCCTCGGGATCATACACTGAAGCTTTCTTT. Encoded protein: CASSFFPSGSYTEAFF.

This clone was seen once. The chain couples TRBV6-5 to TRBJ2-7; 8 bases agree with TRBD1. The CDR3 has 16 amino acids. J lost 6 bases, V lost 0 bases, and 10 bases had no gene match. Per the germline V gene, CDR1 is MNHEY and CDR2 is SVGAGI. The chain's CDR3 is CASSYSISDRGAEQYF. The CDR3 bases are TGTGCCAGCAGTTACTCGATCAGCGACAGGGGTGCCGAGCAGTACTTC.

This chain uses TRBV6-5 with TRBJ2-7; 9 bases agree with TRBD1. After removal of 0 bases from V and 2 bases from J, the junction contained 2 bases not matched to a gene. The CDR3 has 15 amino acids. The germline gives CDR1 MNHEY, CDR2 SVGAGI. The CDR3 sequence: CASSYSGTGTYEQYF. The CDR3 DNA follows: TGTGCCAGCAGTTACTCTGGGACAGGGACCTACGAGCAGTACTTC.

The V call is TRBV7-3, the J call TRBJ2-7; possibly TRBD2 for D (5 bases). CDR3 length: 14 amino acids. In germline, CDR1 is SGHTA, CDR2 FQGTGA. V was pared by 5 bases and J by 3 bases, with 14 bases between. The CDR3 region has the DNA TGTGCCAGCAGCGACCCACTAACTAGCTACGAGCAGTACTTC. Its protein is CASSDPLTSYEQYF.

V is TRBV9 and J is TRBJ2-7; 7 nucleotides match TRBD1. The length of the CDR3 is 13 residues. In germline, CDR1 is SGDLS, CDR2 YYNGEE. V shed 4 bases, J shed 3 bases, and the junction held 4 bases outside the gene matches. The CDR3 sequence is CASSPDRDYEQYF. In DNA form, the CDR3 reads TGTGCCAGCAGCCCAGACAGGGACTACGAGCAGTACTTC.

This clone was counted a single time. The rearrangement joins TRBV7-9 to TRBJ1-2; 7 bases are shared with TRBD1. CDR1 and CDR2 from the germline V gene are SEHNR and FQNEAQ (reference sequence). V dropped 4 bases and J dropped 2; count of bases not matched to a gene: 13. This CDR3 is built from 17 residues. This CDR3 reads CASSSSARTGVNYGYTF. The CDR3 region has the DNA TGTGCCAGCAGCTCCAGCGCGAGGACAGGAGTCAACTATGGCTACACCTTC.